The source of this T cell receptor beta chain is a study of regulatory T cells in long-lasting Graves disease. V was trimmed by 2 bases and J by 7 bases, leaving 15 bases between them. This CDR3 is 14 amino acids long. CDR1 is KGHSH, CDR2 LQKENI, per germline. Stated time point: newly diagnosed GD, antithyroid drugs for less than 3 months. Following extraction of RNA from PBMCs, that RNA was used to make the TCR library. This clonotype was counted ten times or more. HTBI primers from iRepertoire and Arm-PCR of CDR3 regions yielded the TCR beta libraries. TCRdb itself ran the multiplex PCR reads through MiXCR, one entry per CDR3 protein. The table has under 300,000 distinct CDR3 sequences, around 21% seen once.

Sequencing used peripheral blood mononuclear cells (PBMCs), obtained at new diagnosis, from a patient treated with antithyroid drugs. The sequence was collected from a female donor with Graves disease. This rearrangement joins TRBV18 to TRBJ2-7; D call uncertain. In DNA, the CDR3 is TGTGCCAGCTCACCAAGGGATAGCCCCACTGAGCAGTACTTC. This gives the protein CASSPRDSPTEQYF. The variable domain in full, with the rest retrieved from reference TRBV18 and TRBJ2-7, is NAGVMQNPRHLVRRRGQEARLRCSPMKGHSHVYWYRQLPEEGLKFMVYLQKENIIDESGMPKERFSAEFPKEGPSILRIQQVVRGDSAAYFCASSPRDSPTEQYFGPGTRLTVT.